Each of the 32 T cell receptor beta chains below was sequenced from the same sample in a study of early T cells in non-severe SARS-CoV-2 infection. TCRdb recomputed calls from the 5' RACE reads with MiXCR, one row per CDR3 protein. The sample contains around 61,000 distinct CDR3 sequences, approximately 10% of which appear only once. Sequencing input: whole blood. Receptors were obtained from an adult who was a healthcare worker with PCR-confirmed SARS-CoV-2 infection or an uninfected control (not recorded which).

This clonotype was observed many times. This rearrangement joins TRBV7-9 to TRBJ2-1, with 9 bases aligning to TRBD2. The CDR3 covers 15 residues. CDR1 SEHNR and CDR2 FQNEAQ come from the germline V gene (reference sequence). Trimming at V came to 1 base and at J to 9 bases, leaving 7 bases not matched to a gene. The DNA for the CDR3 is TGTGCCAGCAGCTTAGAAAGCGGGAGGCATAGTGAGCAGTTCTTC. Translation: CASSLESGRHSEQFF.

This clonotype turned up a few times. DNA for the CDR3: TGTGCCAGCAGTGAATCTCCGTACGAGCAGTACTTC. It specifies CASSESPYEQYF. The rearrangement links TRBV25-1 to TRBJ2-7; unclear D gene. Between the trimmed V and J ends, which lost 1 base and 4 bases, there was a span of 5 bases. The CDR3 has 12 residues. From germline, CDR1 is MGHDK and CDR2 SYGVNS.

This clonotype occurred a few times. The chain joins TRBV29-1 to TRBJ1-5; TRBD1 agrees at 8 bases. The CDR3 totals 13 residues. CDR1 SQVTM and CDR2 ANQGSEA come from the germline V gene. Trimming removed 6 bases from V and 4 bases from J; junction bases left unmatched: 5. The CDR3 DNA sequence: TGCAGCGTCCAAGGACAGGGAAATCAGCCCCAGCATTTT. Amino acids: CSVQGQGNQPQHF. Full variable domain (remainder filled in from reference TRBV29-1 and TRBJ1-5): SAVISQKPSRDICQRGTSLTIQCQVDSQVTMMFWYRQQPGQSLTLIATANQGSEATYESGFVIDKFPISRPNLTFSTLTVSNMSPEDSSIYLCSVQGQGNQPQHFGDGTRLSIL.

This clonotype was recorded a few times. The V call is TRBV20-1, the J call TRBJ2-1, with 9 bases lining up with TRBD2. The germline gives CDR1 DFQATT, CDR2 SNEGSKA (reference sequence). The CDR3 loop spans 14 amino acids. The CDR3 DNA reads as TGCAGCATAGACCCCAGCGGGGGGATCAATGAGCAGTTCTTC. Amino acid sequence: CSIDPSGGINEQFF.

This sequence joins TRBV12-3 or TRBV12-4 and TRBJ2-3; no clear D. The V end was cut by 3 bases, the J end by 4 bases, with 8 bases between. This CDR3 comprises 13 residues. The CDR3 coding sequence is TGTGCCAGCAGTTTCCTGGTCCCAGATACGCAGTATTTT. It encodes CASSFLVPDTQYF.

The chain couples TRBV6-6 to TRBJ1-5, with no clear D. The V gene's germline CDR1 is MNHNY and CDR2 SVGAGI (reference sequence). Trimming shortened V by 7 bases and J by 0 bases, and 10 bases separated the two germline ends. The CDR3 spans 14 residues. The CDR3 DNA reads as TGTGCCAGCATCGCCAGGTTTAGCAATCAGCCCCAGCATTTT. Protein sequence: CASIARFSNQPQHF.

There are a few counts of this clonotype. This sequence joins TRBV10-3 and TRBJ2-1; 9 bases fit TRBD2. The CDR3 is 16 amino acids. V gave up 2 bases and J gave up 4 bases; unmatched junction bases: 6. CDR1 is ENHRY and CDR2 is SYGVKD in the germline V gene. CDR3 coding DNA: TGTGCCATCAGTGAGCATAGACTAGCGGATTACAATGAGCAGTTCTTC. Translation gives CAISEHRLADYNEQFF.

This clonotype was seen at least ten times. V and J are TRBV5-6 and TRBJ2-1; TRBD2 agrees at 15 bases. CDR3 length: 22 amino acids. V lost 3 bases and J lost 4; bases outside the gene matches: 20. Germline CDR1 and CDR2: SGHDT and YYEEEE. The CDR3 coding sequence is TGTGCCAGCAGCTGCATTCTAAGGACTAGCGGGAGGGCCTGCGCGGTATACAATGAGCAGTTCTTC. This translates into CASSCILRTSGRACAVYNEQFF.

The sample holds many counts of this clonotype. The chain links TRBV6-2 or TRBV6-3 to TRBJ2-1, with 7 nucleotides matching TRBD2. The CDR3 consists of 16 residues. The germline gives CDR1 MNHEY, CDR2 SVGEGT. With 2 bases clipped from V and 0 bases from J, the junction kept 4 bases outside the gene matches. The CDR3 DNA is TGTGCCAGCAGTTACAAGCGGGGCGACTCCTACAATGAGCAGTTCTTC. It translates to CASSYKRGDSYNEQFF.

In its sample, this clonotype was seen a few times. V is TRBV11-1 and J is TRBJ2-5, with TRBD2 identical over 9 bases. Germline-derived CDR1 and CDR2 are SGHAT and FQDESV (reference sequence). The CDR3 runs to 18 residues. V lost 6 bases, J lost 4 bases, and 18 bases stayed unmatched. CDR3 residues: CASSQQGSLAGVAETQYF. As DNA, the CDR3 is TGTGCCAGCAGTCAACAGGGGAGTTTAGCGGGAGTTGCAGAGACCCAGTACTTC.

This clonotype was detected many times. The CDR3 here is CASSSQGQGAEEVQYF. CDR3 nucleotide sequence: TGCGCCAGCAGCTCCCAGGGACAGGGGGCCGAGGAAGTGCAGTACTTC. This chain joins TRBV5-1 and TRBJ2-7; 12 bases agree with TRBD1. The germline CDR1 and CDR2 sequences are SGHRS and YFSETQ. With 3 bases clipped from V and 9 bases from J, the junction kept 13 bases outside the gene matches. The CDR3 is 16 residues long.

The V and J genes are TRBV6-5 and TRBJ2-1; 7 nucleotides align to TRBD1. This CDR3 is built from 15 residues. Looked up from germline, CDR1 is MNHEY and CDR2 is SVGAGI. V gave up 4 bases and J gave up 5 bases; unmatched junction bases: 8. In DNA, the CDR3 is TGTGCCAGCAGTTTAGCCGGGACAGTCAACAATGAGCAGTTCTTC. This translates into CASSLAGTVNNEQFF.

This clonotype has only a few counts. V and J are TRBV24-1 and TRBJ2-5; TRBD2 might be the D (6 bases). V gave up 7 bases and J gave up 2 bases, with 10 bases separating them. This CDR3 spans 13 amino acids. The germline V gene has CDR1 KGHDR and CDR2 SFDVKD. The CDR3 DNA reads TGTGCCACCAGGGGACTGCTTCAAGAGACCCAGTACTTC. As protein: CATRGLLQETQYF.

Turning to this clonotype: A much larger clone is a single base away; this may be a read error. The chain has TRBV18 and TRBJ1-4; possible D gene TRBD1, 5 bases. This CDR3 region has 13 residues. Germline CDR1 is KGHSH and CDR2 is LQKENI. The V gene lost 10 bases and the J gene lost 5 bases, with 14 bases spanning the gap. This chain's CDR3 is CANSRDVNEKLFF. DNA of the CDR3: TGTGCCAACTCGAGGGACGTGAATGAAAAACTGTTTTTT.

This clonotype was seen only a few times. This chain connects TRBV7-8 to TRBJ2-3, with 8 bases aligning to TRBD2. There are 16 residues in the CDR3. Germline CDR1 is SGHVS and CDR2 is FQNEAQ. V trimming: 1 base; J trimming: 2 bases; junction bases outside the gene matches: 5. The CDR3: CASSLVRGGDTDTQYF. Written as DNA, the CDR3 is TGTGCCAGCAGCTTAGTTCGGGGGGGTGACACAGATACGCAGTATTTT.

This clonotype showed up many times. The rearrangement links TRBV2 to TRBJ2-5; the D gene is possibly TRBD2 (7 bases). CDR1 is SNHLY and CDR2 is FYNNEI in the germline V gene. V lost 7 bases and J 5 bases, leaving 17 bases between the germline ends. The CDR3 sequence is 14 residues long. CDR3 region: CASTLWGGAETQYF. The CDR3 nucleotides read TGTGCCAGCACCCTGTGGGGGGGCGCGGAGACCCAGTACTTC.

This clonotype was detected ten times or more. The chain joins TRBV27 to TRBJ1-1, with unresolved D. CDR1 and CDR2 (germline): MNHEY, SMNVEV (reference sequence). Trimming removed 5 bases from V and 7 bases from J, with 2 bases in between. The CDR3 totals 9 residues. The DNA of the CDR3 is TGTGCCAGCAGTCTTGAAGCTTTCTTT. It yields the protein CASSLEAFF.

This clonotype occurred many times. V is TRBV15 and J is TRBJ1-5; D remains unclear. The germline CDR1 and CDR2 sequences are LNHNV and YYDKDF (reference sequence). The CDR3 contains 13 residues. Trimming took off 0 bases at V and 3 bases at J, with 3 bases between the two ends. CDR3 region: CATSRDPNQPQHF. CDR3 nucleotides: TGTGCCACCAGCAGAGACCCCAATCAGCCCCAGCATTTT.

This clonotype has a handful of counts. The chain carries TRBV7-9 and TRBJ2-5; 13 positions match TRBD2. The length of the CDR3 is 18 residues. Per the germline V gene, CDR1 is SEHNR and CDR2 is FQNEAQ (reference sequence). J was trimmed by 6 bases and V by 5 bases; bases with no gene match: 15. The CDR3 here is CASSLPGLAGELRKTQYF. In DNA form, the CDR3 reads TGTGCCAGCAGCCTCCCCGGACTAGCGGGAGAGTTGCGCAAGACCCAGTACTTC.

The chain combines TRBV4-1 with TRBJ1-6; no clear D gene. The V and J ends lost 1 base and 9 bases respectively, with 10 bases between them. The CDR3 sequence is 14 residues long. Germline loops: CDR1 MGHRA, CDR2 YSYEKL. The CDR3 DNA sequence: TGCGCCAGCAGCCAAGCTTCTACGGGTTCACCCCTCCACTTT. Translated: CASSQASTGSPLHF.

The chain links TRBV5-1 to TRBJ2-1; D perhaps matches TRBD2 (6 bases). The germline V gene has CDR1 SGHRS and CDR2 YFSETQ. V shed 4 bases and J shed 8 bases, with 16 bases lying between them. The CDR3 totals 14 residues. This CDR3 reads CASSRLAGCDEQFF. In DNA, the CDR3 is TGCGCCAGCAGCCGACTTGCGGGATGTGATGAGCAGTTCTTC.

This clonotype was found a few times. This chain connects TRBV6-1 to TRBJ1-1, with a weak D call TRBD1 (6 bases). The CDR3 length is 16 residues. From germline, CDR1 is MNHNS and CDR2 SASEGT. V shed 3 bases and J shed 0 bases, with 14 bases lying between them. The CDR3 DNA reads TGTGCCAGCAGTGACCCGGGGGGGCAGGTGAACACTGAAGCTTTCTTT. Translation: CASSDPGGQVNTEAFF.

This clonotype has ten or more counts. The J gene is TRBJ2-5, the V gene TRBV7-9; TRBD2 might be the D (6 bases). CDR1 and CDR2 from the germline V gene are SEHNR and FQNEAQ (reference sequence). V lost 2 bases and J 1 base, leaving 8 bases between the germline ends. The CDR3 has 14 residues. For the CDR3, the DNA is TGTGCCAGCAGCTTAATAGCGGTCCAAGAGACCCAGTACTTC. Translated: CASSLIAVQETQYF. Complete variable domain (other parts from reference TRBV7-9 and TRBJ2-5): DTGVSQNPRHKITKRGQNVTFRCDPISEHNRLYWYRQTLGQGPEFLTYFQNEAQLEKSRLLSDRFSAERPKGSFSTLEIQRTEQGDSAMYLCASSLIAVQETQYFGPGTRLLVL.

There are many counts of this clonotype. The chain is built from TRBV5-5 and TRBJ1-2; D remains ambiguous. Trimming shortened V by 2 bases and J by 10 bases, and 21 bases separated the two germline ends. The CDR3 consists of 15 residues. CDR1 SGHKS and CDR2 YYEKEE come from the germline V gene (reference sequence). CDR3 sequence (DNA): TGTGCCAGCAGCTTCAGTCCGGGGAGTAATGGGGACTACACCTTC. Protein: CASSFSPGSNGDYTF.

This clonotype was seen ten or more times. The chain couples TRBV12-3 or TRBV12-4 to TRBJ1-6; D not certain. CDR3 length: 16 amino acids. V shed 1 base and J shed 7 bases, with 14 bases lying between them. Written as DNA, the CDR3 is TGTGCCAGCAGTTTAGACCAGACCCCAGGAAATTCACCCCTCCACTTT. The encoded protein is CASSLDQTPGNSPLHF.

This clonotype was found many times. The chain carries TRBV5-4 and TRBJ2-2; unclear D gene. The CDR3 is 15 residues long. The germline CDR1 and CDR2 sequences are SGHNT and YYREEE (reference sequence). V was pared by 4 bases and J by 7 bases, with 17 bases between. The chain's CDR3 is CASSPSTTIDGELFF. The CDR3 DNA reads as TGTGCCAGCAGCCCCTCGACCACAATCGACGGGGAGCTGTTTTTT.

This clonotype showed up just a few times. V is TRBV5-4 and J is TRBJ2-1; 8 bases map to TRBD2. J lost 2 bases, V lost 4 bases, and 5 bases had no gene match. Germline V gene lookup returns CDR1 SGHNT and CDR2 YYREEE (reference sequence). The CDR3 contains 15 residues. The CDR3 loop is CASSDSGTPYNEQFF. CDR3 coding DNA: TGTGCCAGCAGCGATAGCGGGACGCCCTACAATGAGCAGTTCTTC.

As for this clonotype: A read error may be the cause here, since a much bigger clone is one base away. This CDR3 is CASSPDRDGAYEQHF. CDR3 sequence (DNA): TGTGCCAGCTCACCCGATCGGGACGGAGCCTACGAGCAGCACTTC. The genes are TRBV18 and TRBJ2-7; D is possibly TRBD1 or TRBD2 (5 bases each). The CDR3 spans 15 residues. Germline CDR1 KGHSH, CDR2 LQKENI. Complete variable domain (other parts from reference TRBV18 and TRBJ2-7): NAGVMQNPRHLVRRRGQEARLRCSPMKGHSHVYWYRQLPEEGLKFMVYLQKENIIDESGMPKERFSAEFPKEGPSILRIQQVVRGDSAAYFCASSPDRDGAYEQHFGPGTRLTVT.

As to this clonotype: Sequence at one end of the junction differs from germline and may be a read error. The rearrangement uses TRBV4-1 and TRBJ2-6; tentative D call: TRBD1 (6 bases). Germline values: CDR1 MGHRA, CDR2 YSYEKL. The CDR3 loop spans 17 amino acids. The chain's CDR3 is CASSQVRGASGANVLTF. CDR3 bases: TGCGCCAGCAGTCAAGTCAGGGGCGCATCTGGGGCCAACGTCCTGACTTTC.

This clonotype was recorded at least ten times. The chain's CDR3 is CASTITSNTGELFF. The CDR3, as DNA: TGTGCCAGCACGATAACATCGAACACCGGGGAGCTGTTTTTT. The chain combines TRBV2 with TRBJ2-2; D remains unclear. From germline, CDR1 is SNHLY and CDR2 FYNNEI. V gave up 7 bases and J gave up 0 bases, with 9 bases separating them. The CDR3 runs to 14 residues. Combining the CDR3 with reference TRBV2 and TRBJ2-2 gives the whole variable domain EPEVTQTPSHQVTQMGQEVILRCVPISNHLYFYWYRQILGQKVEFLVSFYNNEISEKSEIFDDQFSVERPDGSNFTLKIRSTKLEDSAMYFCASTITSNTGELFFGEGSRLTVL.

This clonotype was recorded at least ten times. The V call is TRBV30, the J call TRBJ1-4, with TRBD1 matching 10 bases. V dropped 3 bases and J dropped 7; count of bases not matched to a gene: 11. The CDR3 is made up of 16 amino acids. Germline V lookup: CDR1 GTSNPN, CDR2 SVGIG (reference sequence). The CDR3 DNA reads TGTGCCTGGAGATCGGGACAGGGGCTGCGAGGTGAAAAACTGTTTTTT. Amino acid sequence: CAWRSGQGLRGEKLFF.

This clonotype was seen a few times. J is TRBJ1-5 and V is TRBV30, with D possibly TRBD1 on 5 matching bases. The CDR3 is made up of 12 amino acids. V was trimmed by 3 bases and J by 4 bases, leaving 7 bases between them. Germline V gives CDR1 GTSNPN, CDR2 SVGIG (reference sequence). The CDR3 nucleotides are TGTGCCTGGAGGGAGGGGAATCAGCCCCAGCATTTT. This sequence encodes CAWREGNQPQHF.